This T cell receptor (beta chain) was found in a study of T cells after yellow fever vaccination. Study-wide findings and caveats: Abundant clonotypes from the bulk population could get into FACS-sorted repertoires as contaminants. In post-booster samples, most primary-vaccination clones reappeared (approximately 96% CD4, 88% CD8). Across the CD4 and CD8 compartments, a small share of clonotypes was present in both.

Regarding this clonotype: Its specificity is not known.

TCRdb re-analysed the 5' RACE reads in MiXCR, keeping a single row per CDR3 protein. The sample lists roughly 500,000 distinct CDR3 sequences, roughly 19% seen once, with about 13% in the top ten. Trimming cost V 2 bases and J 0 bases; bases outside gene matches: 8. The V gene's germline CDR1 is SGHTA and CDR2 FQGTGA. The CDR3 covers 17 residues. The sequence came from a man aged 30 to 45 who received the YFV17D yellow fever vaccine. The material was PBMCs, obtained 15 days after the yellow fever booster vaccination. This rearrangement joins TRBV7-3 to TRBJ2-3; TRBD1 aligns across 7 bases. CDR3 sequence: CASSLGSGTDSTDTQYF. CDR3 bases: TGTGCCAGCAGCTTAGGCTCCGGGACAGACAGCACAGATACGCAGTATTTT.